This T cell receptor beta chain came from a study of cytomegalovirus exposure and HLA in healthy donors. Points from the study as a whole: Likely technical artifact: a cluster of highly shared sequence variants.

Both 60 Vbeta primers and 13 Jbeta primers went into the PCR. The method was immunoSEQ multiplex PCR; TCRdb's version includes in-frame clones alone and lacks a portion of them. The table records approximately 170,000 clones, approximately 83% of them present only once. Remarks on this clone: As yet, its antigen is unknown.

The clonotype originates from a boy aged 2 to 9 in good health and CMV-seronegative. Sequenced: PBMCs.

The CDR3 DNA reads as TGTGCCAGCAGCTTGTGGTCGACAGGGACTCTATATGGCTACACCTTC. As protein: CASSLWSTGTLYGYTF. The V gene is TRBV5-6, the J gene TRBJ1-2; the match to TRBD1 covers 7 bases. CDR1 and CDR2 (germline): SGHDT, YYEEEE. This CDR3 has 16 residues. The ends lost 1 base at V and 5 bases at J; junction bases unmatched: 11. Using reference TRBV5-6 and TRBJ1-2 for the parts outside the CDR3, the full variable domain is DAGVTQSPTHLIKTRGQQVTLRCSPKSGHDTVSWYQQALGQGPQFIFQYYEEEERQRGNFPDRFSGHQFPNYSSELNVNALLLGDSALYLCASSLWSTGTLYGYTFGSGTRLTVV.